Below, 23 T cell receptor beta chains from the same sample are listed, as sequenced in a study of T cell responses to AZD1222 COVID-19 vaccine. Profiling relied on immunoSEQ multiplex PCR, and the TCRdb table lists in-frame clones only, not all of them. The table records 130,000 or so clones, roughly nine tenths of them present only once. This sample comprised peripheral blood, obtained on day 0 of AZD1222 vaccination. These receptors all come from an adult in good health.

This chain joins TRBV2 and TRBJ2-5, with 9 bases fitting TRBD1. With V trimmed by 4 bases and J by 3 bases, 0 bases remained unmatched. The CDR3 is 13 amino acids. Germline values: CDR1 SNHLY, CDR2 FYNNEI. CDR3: CASSGTGEETQYF. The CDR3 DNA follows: TGTGCCAGCAGTGGGACAGGGGAAGAGACCCAGTACTTC.

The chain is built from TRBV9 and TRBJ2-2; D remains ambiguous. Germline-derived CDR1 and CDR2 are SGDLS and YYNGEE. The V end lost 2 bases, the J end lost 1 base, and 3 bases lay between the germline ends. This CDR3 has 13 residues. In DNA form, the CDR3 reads TGTGCCAGCAGCGTCAGGAACACCGGGGAGCTGTTTTTT. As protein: CASSVRNTGELFF.

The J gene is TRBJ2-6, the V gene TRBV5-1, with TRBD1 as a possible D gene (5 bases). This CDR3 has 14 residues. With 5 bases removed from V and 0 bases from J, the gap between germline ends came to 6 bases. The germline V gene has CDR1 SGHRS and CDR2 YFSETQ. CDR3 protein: CASRDSSGANVLTF. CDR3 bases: TGCGCCAGCAGAGACAGCTCTGGGGCCAACGTCCTGACTTTC.

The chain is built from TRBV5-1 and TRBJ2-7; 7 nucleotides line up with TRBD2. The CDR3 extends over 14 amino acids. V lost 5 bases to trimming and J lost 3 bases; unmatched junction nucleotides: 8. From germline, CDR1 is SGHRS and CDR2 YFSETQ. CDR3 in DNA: TGCGCCAGCAGTGGGGGAGGGAACCACTACGAGCAGTACTTC. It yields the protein CASSGGGNHYEQYF.

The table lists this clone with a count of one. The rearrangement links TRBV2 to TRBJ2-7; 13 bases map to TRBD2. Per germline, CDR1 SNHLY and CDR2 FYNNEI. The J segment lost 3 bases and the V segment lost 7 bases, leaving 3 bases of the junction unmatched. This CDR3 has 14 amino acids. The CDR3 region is CASKGLAGVYEQYF. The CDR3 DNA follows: TGTGCCAGCAAAGGACTAGCGGGAGTCTACGAGCAGTACTTC.

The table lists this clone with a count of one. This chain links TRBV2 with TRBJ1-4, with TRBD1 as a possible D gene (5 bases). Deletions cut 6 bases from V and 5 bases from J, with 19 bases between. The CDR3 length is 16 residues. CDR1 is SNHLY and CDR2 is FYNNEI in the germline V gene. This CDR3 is CASRPRGRVLNEKLFF. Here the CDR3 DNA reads TGTGCCAGCAGACCCCGAGGCAGGGTCTTAAATGAAAAACTGTTTTTT.

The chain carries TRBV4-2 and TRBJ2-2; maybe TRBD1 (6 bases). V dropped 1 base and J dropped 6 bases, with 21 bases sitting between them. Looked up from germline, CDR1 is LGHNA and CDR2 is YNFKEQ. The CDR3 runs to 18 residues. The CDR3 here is CASSQVLPAGEVSGELFF. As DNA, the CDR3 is TGTGCCAGCAGCCAAGTTCTTCCTGCAGGGGAAGTTTCCGGGGAGCTGTTTTTT.

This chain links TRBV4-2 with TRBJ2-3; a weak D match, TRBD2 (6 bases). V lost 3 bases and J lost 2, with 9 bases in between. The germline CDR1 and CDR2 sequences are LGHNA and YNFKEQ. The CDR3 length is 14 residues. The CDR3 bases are TGTGCCAGCAGCCAGCGGGACCTCACAGATACGCAGTATTTT. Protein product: CASSQRDLTDTQYF.

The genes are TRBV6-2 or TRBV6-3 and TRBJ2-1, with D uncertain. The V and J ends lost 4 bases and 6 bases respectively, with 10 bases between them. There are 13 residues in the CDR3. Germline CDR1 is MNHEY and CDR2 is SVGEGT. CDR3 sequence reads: CASSFFLGNEQFF. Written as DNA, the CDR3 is TGTGCCAGCAGTTTCTTTCTAGGCAATGAGCAGTTCTTC.

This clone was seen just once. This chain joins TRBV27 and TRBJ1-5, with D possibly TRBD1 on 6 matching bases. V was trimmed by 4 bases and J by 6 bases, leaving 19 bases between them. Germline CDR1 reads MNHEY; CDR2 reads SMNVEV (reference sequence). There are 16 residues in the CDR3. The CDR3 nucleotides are TGTGCCAGCAGTTCTAGCGGGGGCGAGGTGAGTCAGCCCCAGCATTTT. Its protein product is CASSSSGGEVSQPQHF.

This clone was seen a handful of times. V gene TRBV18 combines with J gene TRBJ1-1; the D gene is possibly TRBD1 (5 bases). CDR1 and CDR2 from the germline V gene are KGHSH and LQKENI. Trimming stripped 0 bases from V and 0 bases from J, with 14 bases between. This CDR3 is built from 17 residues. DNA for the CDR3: TGTGCCAGCTCACCACCGAGGGGAACTTACGTGAACACTGAAGCTTTCTTT. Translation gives CASSPPRGTYVNTEAFF.

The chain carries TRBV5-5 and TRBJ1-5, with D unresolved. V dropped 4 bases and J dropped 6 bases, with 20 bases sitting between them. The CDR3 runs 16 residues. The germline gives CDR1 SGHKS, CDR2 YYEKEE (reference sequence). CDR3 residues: CASSASWGREFQPQHF. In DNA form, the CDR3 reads TGTGCCAGCAGCGCATCCTGGGGTAGGGAATTTCAGCCCCAGCATTTT.

CDR3 sequence reads: CASSPGTGNQPQHF. The CDR3 nucleotides read TGTGCCAGCAGCCCAGGGACAGGGAATCAGCCCCAGCATTTT. This rearrangement joins TRBV13 to TRBJ1-5; 9 bases align to TRBD1. The V and J ends lost 5 bases and 4 bases, in that order; junction bases with no gene match: 3. This CDR3 has 14 amino acids. Per germline, CDR1 PRHDT and CDR2 FYEKMQ (reference sequence).

CDR3 bases: TGTGCCAGCAGTGTTCTTAACTATGGCTACACCTTC. Protein: CASSVLNYGYTF. This rearrangement joins TRBV2 to TRBJ1-2, with unresolved D. Trimming removed 4 bases at V and 1 base at J, with 4 bases between. CDR1 and CDR2 from the germline V gene are SNHLY and FYNNEI. The CDR3 contains 12 residues.

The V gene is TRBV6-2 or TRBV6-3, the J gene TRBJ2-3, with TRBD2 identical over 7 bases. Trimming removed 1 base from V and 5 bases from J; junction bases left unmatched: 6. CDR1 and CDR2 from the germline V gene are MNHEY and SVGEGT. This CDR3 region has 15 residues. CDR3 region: CASSYWAGREDTQYF. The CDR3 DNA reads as TGTGCCAGCAGTTACTGGGCGGGGAGGGAAGATACGCAGTATTTT.

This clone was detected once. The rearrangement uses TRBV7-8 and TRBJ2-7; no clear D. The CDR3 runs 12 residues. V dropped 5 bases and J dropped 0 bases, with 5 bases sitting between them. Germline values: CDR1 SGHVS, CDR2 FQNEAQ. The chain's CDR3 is CASSPSSYEQYF. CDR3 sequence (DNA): TGTGCCAGCAGCCCAAGCTCCTACGAGCAGTACTTC.

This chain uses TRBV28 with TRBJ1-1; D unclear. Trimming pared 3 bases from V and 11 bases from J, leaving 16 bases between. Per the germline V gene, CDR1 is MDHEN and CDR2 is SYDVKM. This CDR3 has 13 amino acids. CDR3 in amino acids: CASSLMGLDWAFF. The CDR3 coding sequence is TGTGCCAGCAGTTTGATGGGCCTAGACTGGGCTTTCTTT.

CDR3 nucleotide sequence: TGTGCCACCAGCAGAGATAAGGCGGGAGCGCTCAATGAGCAGTTCTTC. Translated, it gives CATSRDKAGALNEQFF. V gene TRBV15 combines with J gene TRBJ2-1, with TRBD2 identical over 7 bases. Germline CDR1 is LNHNV and CDR2 is YYDKDF (reference sequence). This CDR3 has 16 residues. The trim removed 0 bases at V and 6 bases at J, leaving 8 bases unmatched.

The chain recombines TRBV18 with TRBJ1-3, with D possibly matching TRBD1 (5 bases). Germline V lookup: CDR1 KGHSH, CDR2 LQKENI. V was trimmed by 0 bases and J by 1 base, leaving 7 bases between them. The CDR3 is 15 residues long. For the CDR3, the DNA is TGTGCCAGCTCACCACCGTGGGGGTCTGGAAACACCATATATTTT. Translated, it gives CASSPPWGSGNTIYF. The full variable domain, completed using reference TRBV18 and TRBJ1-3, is NAGVMQNPRHLVRRRGQEARLRCSPMKGHSHVYWYRQLPEEGLKFMVYLQKENIIDESGMPKERFSAEFPKEGPSILRIQQVVRGDSAAYFCASSPPWGSGNTIYFGEGSWLTVV.

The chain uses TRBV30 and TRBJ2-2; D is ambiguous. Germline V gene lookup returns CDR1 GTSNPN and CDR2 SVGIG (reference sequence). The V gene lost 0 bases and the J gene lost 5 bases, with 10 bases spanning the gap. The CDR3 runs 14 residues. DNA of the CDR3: TGTGCCTGGAGTGTAAATCAGGTTACCGGGGAGCTGTTTTTT. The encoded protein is CAWSVNQVTGELFF.

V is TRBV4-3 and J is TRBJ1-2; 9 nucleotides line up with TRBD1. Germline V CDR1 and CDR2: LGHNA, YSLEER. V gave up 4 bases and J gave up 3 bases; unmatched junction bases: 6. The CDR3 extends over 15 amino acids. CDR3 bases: TGCGCCAGCAGCCCTCGACAGGGGGGTGACTATGGCTACACCTTC. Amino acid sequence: CASSPRQGGDYGYTF.

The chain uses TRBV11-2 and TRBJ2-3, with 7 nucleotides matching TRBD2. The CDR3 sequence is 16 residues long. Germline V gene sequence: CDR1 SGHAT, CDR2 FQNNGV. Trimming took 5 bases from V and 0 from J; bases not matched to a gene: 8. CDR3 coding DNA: TGTGCCAGCAGCCCGGCGTGGGGGGGTAGCACAGATACGCAGTATTTT. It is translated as CASSPAWGGSTDTQYF.

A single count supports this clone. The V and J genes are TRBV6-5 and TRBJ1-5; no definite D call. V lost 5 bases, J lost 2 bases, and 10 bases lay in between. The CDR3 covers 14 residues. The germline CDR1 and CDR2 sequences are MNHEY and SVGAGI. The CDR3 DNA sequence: TGTGCCAGCAGTCAACGTCGGGGCAATCAGCCCCAGCATTTT. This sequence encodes CASSQRRGNQPQHF.